A selection of T cell receptor beta chains follows, all from one sample in a study of shared clonotypes between healthy human individuals. Libraries were prepared by immunoSEQ multiplex PCR; TCRdb keeps only in-frame clonotypes and omits some of them. Of under 150,000 clones listed, about 70% were seen once; the top ten hold around 23%. Material for sequencing was memory CD8+ T cells sorted from blood. The receptors derive from a woman in her thirties in good health. CDR3s include the opening cysteine and the closing phenylalanine or tryptophan. The D gene is left open where the match is weak. Clone size is shown for a subset of rows, as once, few, many or a class of expanded clone.

J,V,D,size,CDR3,DNA
TRBJ2-6,TRBV19,.,.,CASSEISGTLSGANVLTF,TGTGCCAGTAGTGAGATATCCGGGACACTCTCTGGGGCCAACGTCCTGACTTTC
TRBJ2-5,TRBV7-2,.,.,CASRSGDWGETQYF,TGTGCCAGCAGATCGGGGGATTGGGGAGAGACCCAGTACTTC
TRBJ1-2,TRBV2,.,.,CASGASYGYTF,TGTGCCAGCGGAGCATCCTATGGCTACACCTTC
TRBJ2-5,TRBV10-3,.,.,CASHGTHQETQYF,TGTGCCAGCCACGGGACACATCAAGAGACCCAGTACTTC
TRBJ2-7,TRBV19,.,.,CASSPWHGAEQYF,TGTGCCAGTAGTCCCTGGCACGGGGCCGAGCAGTACTTC
TRBJ2-1,TRBV28,TRBD1,few,CASSRLSDRAYNEQFF,TGTGCCAGCAGTCGCCTTTCGGACAGGGCCTACAATGAGCAGTTCTTC
TRBJ2-7,TRBV5-4,.,.,CASSFLGRGFLPYEQYF,TGTGCCAGCAGCTTCCTTGGGAGAGGCTTTCTACCCTACGAGCAGTACTTC
TRBJ2-7,TRBV7-6,.,.,CASSRLDSSYEQYF,TGTGCCAGCAGCCGGCTGGACAGTTCGTACGAGCAGTACTTC
TRBJ2-2,TRBV2,TRBD1,.,CASRGTGHTGELFF,TGTGCCAGCAGAGGGACAGGCCACACCGGGGAGCTGTTTTTT
TRBJ2-1,TRBV15,TRBD2,.,CATSIATGGSYNEQFF,TGTGCCACCAGCATCGCCACGGGAGGATCCTACAATGAGCAGTTCTTC
TRBJ2-7,TRBV5-4,.,.,CASSFGVYEQYF,TGTGCCAGCAGCTTCGGGGTCTACGAGCAGTACTTC
TRBJ2-4,TRBV4-1,.,.,CASSQEWRLAKNIQYF,TGCGCCAGCAGCCAAGAGTGGCGGCTAGCCAAAAACATTCAGTACTTC
TRBJ1-5,TRBV28,.,many,CASSSTRESNQPQHF,TGTGCCAGCAGTTCGACCAGGGAAAGCAATCAGCCCCAGCATTTT
TRBJ2-1,TRBV19,TRBD1,few,CASSISQGAGNEQFF,TGTGCCAGTAGTATTTCCCAGGGGGCCGGCAATGAGCAGTTCTTC
TRBJ1-5,TRBV6-6,TRBD1,many,CASSSDREPYQPQHF,TGTGCCAGCAGTTCGGACAGGGAGCCTTATCAGCCCCAGCATTTT
TRBJ2-7,TRBV13,.,.,CASQGRAGWSLEQYF,TGTGCCAGCCAAGGCCGTGCAGGGTGGTCTCTCGAGCAGTACTTC
TRBJ1-3,TRBV7-9,TRBD1,.,CASSVQGPTGNTIYF,TGTGCCAGCAGCGTACAGGGGCCTACTGGAAACACCATATATTTT
TRBJ2-1,TRBV7-7,.,.,CASSLGGVNEQFF,TGTGCCAGCAGCCTGGGAGGAGTGAATGAGCAGTTCTTC
TRBJ2-4,TRBV4-1,.,.,CASSPRDARGYIQYF,TGCGCCAGCAGCCCTCGGGACGCCCGGGGGTACATTCAGTACTTC
TRBJ1-2,TRBV2,.,few,CASREQERGTF,TGTGCCAGCAGAGAACAGGAGCGGGGCACCTTC
TRBJ1-5,TRBV13,.,few,CASSLGWWGGQPQHF,TGTGCCAGCAGCTTAGGTTGGTGGGGAGGTCAGCCCCAGCATTTT
TRBJ2-7,TRBV4-1,.,few,CASSQASKPIYEQYF,TGCGCCAGCAGCCAAGCTTCGAAGCCCATCTACGAGCAGTACTTC
TRBJ2-2,TRBV2,.,once,CASREAGNTGELFF,TGTGCCAGCAGGGAGGCAGGAAACACCGGGGAGCTGTTTTTT
TRBJ2-7,TRBV9,.,.,CASSVDGRVYEQYF,TGTGCCAGCAGCGTAGACGGCAGGGTCTACGAGCAGTACTTC
TRBJ2-7,TRBV7-8,.,.,CASSLEVSGSSYEQYF,TGTGCCAGCAGCTTAGAAGTTAGCGGTAGCTCCTACGAGCAGTACTTC
TRBJ2-3,TRBV28,.,many,CASSPDGGTDTQYF,TGTGCCAGCAGTCCCGACGGAGGCACAGATACGCAGTATTTT
TRBJ2-7,TRBV19,.,few,CASSQSGVPRDEQYF,TGTGCCAGTAGCCAATCAGGGGTCCCGCGGGACGAGCAGTACTTC
TRBJ2-7,TRBV5-1,TRBD1,few,CASSPSRGQGYEQYF,TGCGCCAGCAGCCCGAGCAGGGGGCAAGGTTACGAGCAGTACTTC
TRBJ1-2,TRBV4-1,.,.,CASSQDQGSAVGYGYTF,TGCGCCAGCAGCCAAGATCAGGGGTCCGCTGTGGGGTATGGCTACACCTTC
TRBJ1-1,TRBV19,.,.,CASSPWGGQSVEAFF,TGTGCCAGTAGTCCCTGGGGAGGGCAATCGGTTGAAGCTTTCTTT
TRBJ2-7,TRBV29-1,TRBD1,.,CSVGQGVYEQYF,TGCAGCGTTGGACAGGGGGTTTACGAGCAGTACTTC
TRBJ2-2,TRBV30,.,.,CAWDNTGELFF,TGTGCCTGGGACAATACCGGGGAGCTGTTTTTT
TRBJ2-1,TRBV10-3,.,.,CAISGLNSYNEQFF,TGTGCCATCAGCGGTTTGAACTCCTACAATGAGCAGTTCTTC
TRBJ2-6,TRBV5-1,TRBD2,.,CASSSLAGDSPGNVLTF,TGCGCCAGCAGCTCACTAGCGGGAGATTCACCCGGCAACGTCCTGACTTTC
TRBJ2-7,TRBV27,TRBD1,.,CASSQGASGYEQYF,TGTGCCAGCAGTCAGGGGGCGTCCGGCTACGAGCAGTACTTC
TRBJ1-1,TRBV28,.,.,CASSLAGSSEAFF,TGTGCCAGCAGCCTGGCGGGGAGTTCTGAAGCTTTCTTT
TRBJ2-5,TRBV13,TRBD2,.,CASSLGLAGAETQYF,TGTGCCAGCAGCTTGGGACTAGCGGGAGCAGAGACCCAGTACTTC
TRBJ2-7,TRBV7-8,.,few,CASSSRLEGSYEQYF,TGTGCCAGCAGCTCCAGACTAGAAGGCTCCTACGAGCAGTACTTC
TRBJ2-4,TRBV28,TRBD1,once,CASAGTGENIQYF,TGTGCCAGCGCCGGGACAGGGGAAAACATTCAGTACTTC
TRBJ2-5,TRBV7-2,TRBD2,.,CASSFQAGGGETQYF,TGTGCCAGCAGCTTTCAAGCGGGAGGGGGTGAGACCCAGTACTTC
TRBJ2-7,TRBV9,.,.,CASSPGLLISYEQYF,TGTGCCAGCAGCCCAGGACTCCTTATCTCCTACGAGCAGTACTTC
TRBJ2-7,TRBV7-6,.,.,CASSPTGPPREQYF,TGTGCCAGCAGCCCGACAGGCCCCCCACGCGAGCAGTACTTC
TRBJ1-2,TRBV6-5,.,few,CASSSHSGEIGYTF,TGTGCCAGCAGTTCTCACAGCGGAGAAATCGGCTACACCTTC
TRBJ2-7,TRBV2,.,once,CASGSGENYEQYF,TGTGCCAGCGGCTCAGGGGAAAACTACGAGCAGTACTTC
TRBJ1-1,TRBV6-5,TRBD1,.,CATRQGDTEAFF,TGTGCCACCCGACAGGGGGACACTGAAGCTTTCTTT
TRBJ2-1,TRBV5-8,TRBD2,.,CASSQDQSGAPSSEQFF,TGTGCCAGCAGCCAAGATCAGAGCGGGGCCCCATCGTCTGAGCAGTTCTTC